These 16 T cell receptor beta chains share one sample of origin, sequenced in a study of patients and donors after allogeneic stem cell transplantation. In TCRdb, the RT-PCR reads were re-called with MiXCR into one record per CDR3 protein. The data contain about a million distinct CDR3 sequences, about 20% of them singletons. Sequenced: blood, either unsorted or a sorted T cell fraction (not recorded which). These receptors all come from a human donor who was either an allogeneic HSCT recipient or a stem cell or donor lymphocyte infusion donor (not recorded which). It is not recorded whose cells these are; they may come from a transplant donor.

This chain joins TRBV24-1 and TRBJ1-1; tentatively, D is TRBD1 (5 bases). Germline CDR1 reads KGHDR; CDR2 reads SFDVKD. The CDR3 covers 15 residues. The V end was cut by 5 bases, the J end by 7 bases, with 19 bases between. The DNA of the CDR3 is TGTGCCACCAGTGGTGGGCAGGCGGGGGATTATGAAGCTTTCTTT. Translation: CATSGGQAGDYEAFF.

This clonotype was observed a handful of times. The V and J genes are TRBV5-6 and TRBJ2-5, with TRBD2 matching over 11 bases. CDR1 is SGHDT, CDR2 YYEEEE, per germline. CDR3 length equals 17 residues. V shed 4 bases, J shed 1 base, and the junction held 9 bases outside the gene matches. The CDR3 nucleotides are TGTGCCAGCAGCGGGGGACTAGCGGATGTTTTCCAAGAGACCCAGTACTTC. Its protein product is CASSGGLADVFQETQYF.

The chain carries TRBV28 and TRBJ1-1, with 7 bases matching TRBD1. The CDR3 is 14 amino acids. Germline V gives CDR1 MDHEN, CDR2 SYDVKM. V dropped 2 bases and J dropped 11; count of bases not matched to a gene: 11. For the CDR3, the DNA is TGTGCCAGCAGTTTAGGCCCAGGGGGAATTGGCGCTTTCTTT. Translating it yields CASSLGPGGIGAFF.

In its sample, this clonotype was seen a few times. The CDR3 reads CSVTIPRPGLAKETQYF. CDR3 in DNA: TGCAGCGTCACGATACCCCGCCCGGGACTAGCGAAGGAGACCCAGTACTTC. This chain joins TRBV29-1 and TRBJ2-5; TRBD2 aligns across 10 bases. CDR3 size: 17 residues. CDR1 is SQVTM, CDR2 ANQGSEA, per germline. The junction had 18 bases not matched to a gene; V was cut back by 6 bases and J by 5 bases.

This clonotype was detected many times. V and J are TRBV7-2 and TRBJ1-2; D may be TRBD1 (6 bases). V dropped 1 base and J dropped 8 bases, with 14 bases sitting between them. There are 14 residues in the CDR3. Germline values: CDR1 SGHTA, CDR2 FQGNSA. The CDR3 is CASSLDGGQGGYTF. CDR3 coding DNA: TGTGCCAGCAGCTTAGATGGGGGCCAGGGAGGCTACACCTTC.

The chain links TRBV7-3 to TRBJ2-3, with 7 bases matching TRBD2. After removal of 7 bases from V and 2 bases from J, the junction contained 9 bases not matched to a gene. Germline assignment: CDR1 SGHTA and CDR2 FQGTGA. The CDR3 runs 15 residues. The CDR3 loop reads CASTRGSGATDTQYF. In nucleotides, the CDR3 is TGTGCCAGCACTCGTGGGAGCGGGGCCACAGATACGCAGTATTTT.

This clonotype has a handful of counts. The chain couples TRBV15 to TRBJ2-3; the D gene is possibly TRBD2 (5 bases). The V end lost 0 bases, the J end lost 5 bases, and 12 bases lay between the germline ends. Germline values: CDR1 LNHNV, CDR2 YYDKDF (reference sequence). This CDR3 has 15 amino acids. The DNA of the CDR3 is TGTGCCACCAGCAGAGAACTAGAATCGCGAGATACGCAGTATTTT. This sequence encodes CATSRELESRDTQYF. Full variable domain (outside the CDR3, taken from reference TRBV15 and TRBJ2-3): DAMVIQNPRYQVTQFGKPVTLSCSQTLNHNVMYWYQQKSSQAPKLLFHYYDKDFNNEADTPDNFQSRRPNTSFCFLDIRSPGLGDTAMYLCATSRELESRDTQYFGPGTRLTVL.

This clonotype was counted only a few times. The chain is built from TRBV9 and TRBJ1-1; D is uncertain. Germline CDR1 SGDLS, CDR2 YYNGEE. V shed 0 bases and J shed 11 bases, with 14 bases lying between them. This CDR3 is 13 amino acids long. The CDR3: CASSVAPDLEAFF. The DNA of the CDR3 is TGTGCCAGCAGCGTAGCTCCCGACCTGGAGGCTTTCTTT.

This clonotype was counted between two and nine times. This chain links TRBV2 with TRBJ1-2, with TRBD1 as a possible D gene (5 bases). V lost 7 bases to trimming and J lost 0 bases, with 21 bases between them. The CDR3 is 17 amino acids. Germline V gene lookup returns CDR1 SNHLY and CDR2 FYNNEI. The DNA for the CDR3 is TGTGCCAGCAACAGAAGATGGCAGGGTGCATCTAACTATGGCTACACCTTC. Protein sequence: CASNRRWQGASNYGYTF.

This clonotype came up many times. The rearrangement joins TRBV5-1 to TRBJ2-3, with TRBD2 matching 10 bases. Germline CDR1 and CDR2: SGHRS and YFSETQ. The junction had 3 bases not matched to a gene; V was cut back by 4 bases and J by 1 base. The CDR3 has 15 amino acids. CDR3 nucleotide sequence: TGCGCCAGCAGCCCAGGACTAGCGGGCACAGATACGCAGTATTTT. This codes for CASSPGLAGTDTQYF.

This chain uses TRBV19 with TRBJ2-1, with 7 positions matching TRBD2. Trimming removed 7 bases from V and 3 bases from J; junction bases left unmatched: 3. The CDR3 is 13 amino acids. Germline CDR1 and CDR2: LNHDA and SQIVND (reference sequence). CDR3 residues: CASTAGIYNEQFF. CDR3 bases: TGTGCCAGTACAGCGGGGATCTACAATGAGCAGTTCTTC. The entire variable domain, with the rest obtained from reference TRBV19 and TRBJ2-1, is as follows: DGGITQSPKYLFRKEGQNVTLSCEQNLNHDAMYWYRQDPGQGLRLIYYSQIVNDFQKGDIAEGYSVSREKKESFPLTVTSAQKNPTAFYLCASTAGIYNEQFFGPGTRLTVL.

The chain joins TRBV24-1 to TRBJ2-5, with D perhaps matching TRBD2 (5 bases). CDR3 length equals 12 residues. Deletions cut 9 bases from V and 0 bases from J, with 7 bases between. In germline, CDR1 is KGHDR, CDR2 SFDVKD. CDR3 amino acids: CATSGYQETQYF. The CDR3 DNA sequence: TGTGCCACCTCGGGGTACCAAGAGACCCAGTACTTC.

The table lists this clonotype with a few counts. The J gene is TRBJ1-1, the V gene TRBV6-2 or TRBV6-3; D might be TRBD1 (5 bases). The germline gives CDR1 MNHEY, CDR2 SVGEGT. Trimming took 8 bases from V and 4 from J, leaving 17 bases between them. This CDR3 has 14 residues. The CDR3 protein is CASCLWGVSTEAFF. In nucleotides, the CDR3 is TGTGCCAGCTGCCTCTGGGGGGTTAGCACTGAAGCTTTCTTT.

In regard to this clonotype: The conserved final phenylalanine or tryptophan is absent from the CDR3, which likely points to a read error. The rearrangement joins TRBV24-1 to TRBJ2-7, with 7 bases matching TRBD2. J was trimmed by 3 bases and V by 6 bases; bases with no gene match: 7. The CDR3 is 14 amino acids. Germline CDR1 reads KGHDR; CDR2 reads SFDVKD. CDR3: CATSQGAGNYEQYS. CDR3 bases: TGTGCCACCAGTCAGGGAGCGGGGAACTACGAGCAGTACTCC.

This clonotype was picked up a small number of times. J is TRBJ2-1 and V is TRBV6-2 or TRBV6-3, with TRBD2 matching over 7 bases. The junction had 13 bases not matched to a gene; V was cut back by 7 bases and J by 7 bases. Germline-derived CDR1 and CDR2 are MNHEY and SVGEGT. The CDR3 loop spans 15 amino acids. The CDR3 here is CASTPGGGRLNEQFF. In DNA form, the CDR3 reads TGTGCCAGCACGCCCGGCGGGGGAAGGTTGAATGAGCAGTTCTTC.

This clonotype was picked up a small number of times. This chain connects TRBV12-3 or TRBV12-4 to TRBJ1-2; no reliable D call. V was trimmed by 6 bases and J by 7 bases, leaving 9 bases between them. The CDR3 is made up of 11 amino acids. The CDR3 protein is CASSGGPGYTF. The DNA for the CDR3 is TGTGCCAGCAGCGGCGGTCCTGGCTACACCTTC.